One T cell receptor (beta chain) is described in this entry. Antigen specificity is unknown. TRB cDNA libraries were made by UMI-labeled 5' RACE. TCRdb reprocessed the 5' RACE reads; each CDR3 protein has one entry and no DNA is given. The table for this sample gives roughly 140,000 distinct CDR3 sequences. This specimen comes from a study of CXCR3-negative and CXCR3-positive naive CD8 T cells. Study results and limitations: Cryopreserved cells showed partially decreased CXCR3 expression, and most assays used fresh PBMCs. Naive CXCR3-positive cells had TRB CDR3s more hydrophobic than those of CXCR3-negative naive cells.

Germline V CDR1 and CDR2: SGDLS, YYNGEE. The CDR3 contains 13 residues. Material: naive CXCR3+ CD8+ T cells from blood. Subset in this sample: CD45RO-CCR7+CD27+CD95- naive CD8+ T cells expressing CXCR3 (TNR3+). The receptor was derived from a human donor in good health. Some clones in this sample may be carry-over from other donors' samples. The V gene is TRBV9, the J gene TRBJ1-2; the D gene TCRdb calls, TRBD1, cannot be checked with no DNA. The CDR3 loop is CASSVGRGQGYTF.